This TCR beta chain was found in a study of blood T cell repertoires in COVID-19. A few counts support this clone. The CDR3 is made up of 15 amino acids. In germline, CDR1 is MNHEY, CDR2 SMNVEV (reference sequence). Trimming removed 5 bases from V and 1 base from J, with 14 bases in between. Original processing methods: Counts of nucleated cells, estimated from reference gene primer amplification, were obtained. Sequencing used immunoSEQ multiplex PCR; TCRdb keeps in-frame clones, though not all of them. D and trimming come from the DNA, and the V and J calls and clone size come from that table. The sample shows roughly 100,000 clones, approximately 78% of them seen only once.

The sequencing input was peripheral blood. V gene TRBV27 combines with J gene TRBJ1-1, with unresolved D. The TCR originated in a man in his 60s with active or convalescent COVID-19. The CDR3 protein is CASSPAGGRNTEAFF. In nucleotides, the CDR3 is TGTGCCAGCAGTCCGGCCGGAGGAAGGAACACTGAAGCTTTCTTT.